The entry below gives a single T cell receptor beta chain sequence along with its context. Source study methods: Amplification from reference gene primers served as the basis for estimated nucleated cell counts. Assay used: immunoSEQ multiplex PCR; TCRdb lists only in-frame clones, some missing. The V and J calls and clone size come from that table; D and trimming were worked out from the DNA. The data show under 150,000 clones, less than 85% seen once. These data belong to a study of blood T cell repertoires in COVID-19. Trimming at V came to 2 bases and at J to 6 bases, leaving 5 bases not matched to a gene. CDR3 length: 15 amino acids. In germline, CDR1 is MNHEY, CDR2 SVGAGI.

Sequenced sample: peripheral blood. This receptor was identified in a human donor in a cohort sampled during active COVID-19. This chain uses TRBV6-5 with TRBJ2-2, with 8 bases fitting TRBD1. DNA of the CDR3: TGTGCCAGCAGTTACCGGACAGGGCCTTCCGGGGAGCTGTTTTTT. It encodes CASSYRTGPSGELFF.